This T cell receptor (beta chain) was retrieved from a study of blood T cell repertoires in COVID-19. Study context: From the United States, Italy and Spain came samples of acute and convalescent COVID-19. Nucleic acid was either cDNA or gDNA, and it came from T cells, B-cell-depleted T cells, or PBMCs.

This CDR3 is 14 amino acids long. Per the germline V gene, CDR1 is MDHEN and CDR2 is SYDVKM. With V trimmed by 6 bases and J by 4 bases, 8 bases remained unmatched. Original analysis: Nucleated cell counts were estimated from reference gene primer amplification. Generated by immunoSEQ multiplex PCR, the TCRdb table keeps only in-frame clones and is missing some. The V and J calls and the clone size are those of that table, but D and trimming were determined from the DNA. Of 65,000 to 80,000 clones in the sample, roughly nine tenths are singletons; the top ten hold approximately 19%. V is TRBV28 and J is TRBJ1-1; 7 positions agree with TRBD1. The clonotype originates from an elderly man in a cohort sampled during active COVID-19. The sequenced sample was peripheral blood. CDR3 loop: CASRYRGRGTEAFF. CDR3 nucleotide sequence: TGTGCCAGCAGATACAGGGGTAGAGGCACTGAAGCTTTCTTT.